This T cell receptor (beta chain) was profiled in a study of cytomegalovirus exposure and HLA in healthy donors. Study-wide context: Falling in the Caucasian-associated ancestry cluster were approximately 86% of under 450 genotyped donors.

With 60 Vbeta and 13 Jbeta primers, the PCR was carried out. Only in-frame clones appear in the TCRdb table, and some are missing; sequencing was by immunoSEQ multiplex PCR. The sample has over 100,000 clones; around four fifths are singletons. The CDR3 has 15 amino acids. Germline CDR1 reads MGHRA; CDR2 reads YSYEKL. V dropped 2 bases and J dropped 3 bases, with 13 bases sitting between them. Sequenced: PBMCs. The TCR originated in a man between 35 and 55 years old in good health and CMV-seronegative. The chain links TRBV4-1 to TRBJ1-1, with a possible D match to TRBD1 (5 bases). The CDR3 DNA follows: TGCGCCAGCAGCCAATATAATCAGGGCGACACTGAAGCTTTCTTT. This gives the protein CASSQYNQGDTEAFF.